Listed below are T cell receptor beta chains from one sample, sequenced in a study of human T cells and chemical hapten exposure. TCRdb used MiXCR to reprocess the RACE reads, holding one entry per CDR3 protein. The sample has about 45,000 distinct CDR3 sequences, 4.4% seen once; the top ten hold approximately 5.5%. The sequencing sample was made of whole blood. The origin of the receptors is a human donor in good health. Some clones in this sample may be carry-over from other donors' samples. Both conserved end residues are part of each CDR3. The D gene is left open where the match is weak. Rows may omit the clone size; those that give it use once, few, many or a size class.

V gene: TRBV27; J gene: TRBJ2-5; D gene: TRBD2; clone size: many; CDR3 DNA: TGTGCCAGCAGCCCGTTAGCGGGAGGGGAGACCCAGTACTTC; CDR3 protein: CASSPLAGGETQYF
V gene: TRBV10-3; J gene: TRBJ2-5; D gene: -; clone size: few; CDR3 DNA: TGTGCCATCAGTGGGTCTGGGGATCAAGAGACCCAGTACTTC; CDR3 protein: CAISGSGDQETQYF
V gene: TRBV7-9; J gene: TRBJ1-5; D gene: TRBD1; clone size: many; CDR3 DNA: TGTGCCAGCAGCCTGACAGGGGATCAGCCCCAGCATTTT; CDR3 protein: CASSLTGDQPQHF
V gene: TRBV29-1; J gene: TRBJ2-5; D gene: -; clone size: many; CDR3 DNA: TGCAGCGTTGAAGTAAGGGCGCGAGAGACCCAGTACTTC; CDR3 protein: CSVEVRARETQYF
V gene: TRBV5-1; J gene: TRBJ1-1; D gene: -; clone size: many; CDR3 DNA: TGCGCCAGCAGCTTAGTGGTGAACACTGAAGCTTTCTTT; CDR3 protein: CASSLVVNTEAFF
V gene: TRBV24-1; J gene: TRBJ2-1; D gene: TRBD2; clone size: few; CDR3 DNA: TGTGCCACCACCGGGAGGGCCGGGAATGAGCAGTTCTTC; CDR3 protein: CATTGRAGNEQFF
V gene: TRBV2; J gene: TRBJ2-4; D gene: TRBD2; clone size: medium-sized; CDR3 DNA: TGTGCCAGCAGTAAGATAGCGGGAGGCTCCAAAAACATTCAGTACTTC; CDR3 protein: CASSKIAGGSKNIQYF
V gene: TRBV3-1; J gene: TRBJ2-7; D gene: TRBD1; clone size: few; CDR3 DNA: TGTGCCAGCAGCCCCGGGACAGGGGCTTCCTACGAGCAGTACTTC; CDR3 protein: CASSPGTGASYEQYF
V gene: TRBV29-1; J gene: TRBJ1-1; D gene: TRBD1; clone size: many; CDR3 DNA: TGCAGCGTGTGGGACAGGGGGCTGAACACTGAAGCTTTCTTT; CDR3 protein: CSVWDRGLNTEAFF
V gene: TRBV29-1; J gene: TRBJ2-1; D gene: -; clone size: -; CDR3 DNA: TGCAGCGTAGGGGGCCTAGCGGTCTACAATGAGCAGTTCTTC; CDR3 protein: CSVGGLAVYNEQFF
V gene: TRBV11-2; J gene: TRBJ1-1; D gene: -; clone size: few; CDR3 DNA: TGTGCCAGCAGCTTAAGGGCCCACAACACTGAAGCTTTCTTT; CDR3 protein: CASSLRAHNTEAFF
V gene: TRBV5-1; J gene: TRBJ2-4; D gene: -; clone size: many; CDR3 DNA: TGCGCCAGCAAAAACTCAGGGGCCAAAAACATTCAGTACTTC; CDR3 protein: CASKNSGAKNIQYF
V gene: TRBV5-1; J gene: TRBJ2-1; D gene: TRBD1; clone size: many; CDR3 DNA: TGCGCCAGCAGCTTTTCGGACAGGCCCTCCTACAATGAGCAGTTCTTC; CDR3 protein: CASSFSDRPSYNEQFF
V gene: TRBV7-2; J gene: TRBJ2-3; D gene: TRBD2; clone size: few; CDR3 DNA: TGTGCCAGCAGGAGCGGGAGGGAAGGAGATACGCAGTATTTT; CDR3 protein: CASRSGREGDTQYF
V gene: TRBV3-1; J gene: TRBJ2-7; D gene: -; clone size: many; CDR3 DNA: TGTGCCAGCAGCCACAGGGAGGCCTACGAGCAGTACTTC; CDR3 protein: CASSHREAYEQYF
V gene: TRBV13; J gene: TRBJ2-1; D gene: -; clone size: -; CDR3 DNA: TGTGCCAGCAGCTTAACGGACGGGAACAATGAGCAGTTCTTC; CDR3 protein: CASSLTDGNNEQFF
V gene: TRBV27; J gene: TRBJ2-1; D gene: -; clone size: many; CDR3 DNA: TGTGCCAGCAGAAACTTGGGGGATGAGCAGTTCTTC; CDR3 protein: CASRNLGDEQFF
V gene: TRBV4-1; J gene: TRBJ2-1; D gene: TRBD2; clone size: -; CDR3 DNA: TGCGCCAGCAGCCAAGATGTCCGGGACTACATAAACAATGAGCAGTTCTTC; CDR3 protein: CASSQDVRDYINNEQFF
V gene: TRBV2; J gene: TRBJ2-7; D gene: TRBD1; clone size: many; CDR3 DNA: TGTGCCAGCACCGGGGGACAGGTGGGCAACGAGCAGTACTTC; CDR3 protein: CASTGGQVGNEQYF
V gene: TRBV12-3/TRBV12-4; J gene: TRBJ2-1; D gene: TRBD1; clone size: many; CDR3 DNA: TGTGCCAGCAAAGGATTAACTCGACAGGGACCCTCCACTGAGCAGTTCTTC; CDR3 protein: CASKGLTRQGPSTEQFF
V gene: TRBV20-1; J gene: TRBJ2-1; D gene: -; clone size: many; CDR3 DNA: TGCAGTGCTAGAGATCGGAGGAGGGCCTACAATGAGCAGTTCTTC; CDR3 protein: CSARDRRRAYNEQFF
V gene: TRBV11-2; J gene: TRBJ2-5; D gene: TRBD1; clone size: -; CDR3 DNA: TGTGCCAGCAGCTTACCCGGACAGGGATCGGGGACCCAGTACTTC; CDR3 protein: CASSLPGQGSGTQYF
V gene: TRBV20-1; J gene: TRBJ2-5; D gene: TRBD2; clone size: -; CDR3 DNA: TGCAGTGCTATCGGGACTAGAGAGACCCAGTACTTC; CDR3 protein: CSAIGTRETQYF
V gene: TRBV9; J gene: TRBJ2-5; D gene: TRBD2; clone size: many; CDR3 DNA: TGTGCCAGCAGCGTAGAGCGGATAGGGGCTAGCGGACGCGCGGAGACCCAGTACTTC; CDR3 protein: CASSVERIGASGRAETQYF
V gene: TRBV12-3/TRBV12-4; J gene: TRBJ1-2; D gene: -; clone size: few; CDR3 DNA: TGTGCCAGCAACTCCGCAGGCTATGGCTACACCTTC; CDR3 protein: CASNSAGYGYTF
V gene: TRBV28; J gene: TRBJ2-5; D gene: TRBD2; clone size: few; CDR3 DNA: TGTGCCACCAACCCAATTCAGGGACTAGCGGAAGAGACCCAGTACTTC; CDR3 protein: CATNPIQGLAEETQYF
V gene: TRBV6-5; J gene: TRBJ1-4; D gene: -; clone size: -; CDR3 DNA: TGTGCCAGCAGAATTACCGGATCCGGTAGACTGTTTTTT; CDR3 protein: CASRITGSGRLFF
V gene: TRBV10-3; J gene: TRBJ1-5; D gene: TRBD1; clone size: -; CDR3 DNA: TGTGCCATCAGTGACGGGGACAGGGGGCATCAGCCCCAGCATTTT; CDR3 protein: CAISDGDRGHQPQHF
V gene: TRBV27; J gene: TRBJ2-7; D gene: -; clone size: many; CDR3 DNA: TGTGCCAGCACTCCAGTCAAGGCCCCCTACGAGCAGTACTTC; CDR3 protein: CASTPVKAPYEQYF
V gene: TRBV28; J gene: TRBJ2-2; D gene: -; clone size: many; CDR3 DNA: TGTGCCAGCAGTTTGGGGAACACCGGGGAGCTGTTTTTT; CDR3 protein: CASSLGNTGELFF
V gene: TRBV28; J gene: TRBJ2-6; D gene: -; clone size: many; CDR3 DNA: TGTGCCAGCAGGGCTGGGGCCAACGTCCTGACTTTC; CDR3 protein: CASRAGANVLTF
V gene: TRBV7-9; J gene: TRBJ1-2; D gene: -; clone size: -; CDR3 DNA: TGTGCCAGCAGCTTAGCGGTTCGGCTGTGGCGGGAAGACTATGGCTACACCTTC; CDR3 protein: CASSLAVRLWREDYGYTF
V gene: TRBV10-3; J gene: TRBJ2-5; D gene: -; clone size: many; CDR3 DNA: TGTGCCATCGGAGAAGAGACCCAGTACTTC; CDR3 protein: CAIGEETQYF
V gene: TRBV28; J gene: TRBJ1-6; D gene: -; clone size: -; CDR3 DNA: TGTGCCAGCAGTTCCCCCCCCGCGTCACCCCTCCACTTT; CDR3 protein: CASSSPPASPLHF
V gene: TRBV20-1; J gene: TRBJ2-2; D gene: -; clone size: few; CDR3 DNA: TGCAGTGCTAGAGATCGGGACCGAGTCACCGGGGAGCTGTTTTTT; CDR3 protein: CSARDRDRVTGELFF
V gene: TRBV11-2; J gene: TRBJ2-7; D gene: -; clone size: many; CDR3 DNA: TGTGCCAGCAGCTTAAATAGGCGGTTTTTTATGAACTTC; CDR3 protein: CASSLNRRFFMNF
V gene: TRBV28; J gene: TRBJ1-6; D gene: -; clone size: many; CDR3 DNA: TGTGCCAGCAGGAGGGCAGGATCCCCTTATGATTCACCCCTCCACTTT; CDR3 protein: CASRRAGSPYDSPLHF
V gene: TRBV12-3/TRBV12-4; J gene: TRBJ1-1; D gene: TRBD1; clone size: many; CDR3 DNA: TGTGCCAGCAGTTCAGGACAGGGCGGGGGTGTAACTGAAGCTTTCTTT; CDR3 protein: CASSSGQGGGVTEAFF
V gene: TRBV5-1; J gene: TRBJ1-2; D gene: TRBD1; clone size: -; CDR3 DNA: TGCGCCAGCAGCCTTCCGGACAGGGGGGTCAATGGCTACACCTTC; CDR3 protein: CASSLPDRGVNGYTF
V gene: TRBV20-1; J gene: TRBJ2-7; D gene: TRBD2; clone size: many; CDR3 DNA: TGCAGTGCTTCTCGGACTGGGACTGGGAGGGACTACGAGCAGTACTTC; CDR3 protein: CSASRTGTGRDYEQYF
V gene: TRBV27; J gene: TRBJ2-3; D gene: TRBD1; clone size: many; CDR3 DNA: TGTGCCAGCAGATCAAACAGGGGGCTTGGAACAGATACGCAGTATTTT; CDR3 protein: CASRSNRGLGTDTQYF
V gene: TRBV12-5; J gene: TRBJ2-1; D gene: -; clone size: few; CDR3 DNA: TGTGCTAGTGGCCTTACTAGGGAGCAGTTCTTC; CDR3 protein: CASGLTREQFF